This entry is about one T cell receptor beta chain. Its antigen is unknown. The data belong to a study of cytomegalovirus exposure and HLA in healthy donors. As for the study in general: The 666 first-cohort repertoires shared a platform with the approximately 120 validation repertoires, as reported in a later analysis.

Study-wide findings and caveats: The study recorded 150 to 200 TCR beta chains that were cytomegalovirus-associated. Cytomegalovirus status, reportedly, was diagnosed with high specificity and sensitivity by the classifier.

The donors formed part of the roughly 120-subject validation cohort, distinct from the roughly 600-subject first cohort. Assay: immunoSEQ multiplex PCR; the TCRdb copy retains only in-frame clones and omits some. The sample holds more than 250,000 clones, about nine tenths seen once. Germline assignment: CDR1 SGHRS and CDR2 YFSETQ. V was pared by 0 bases and J by 4 bases, with 19 bases between. The CDR3 spans 17 residues. Sequenced: PBMCs. The clonotype originates from a woman between 25 and 40 years old in good health and CMV-seropositive. The chain carries TRBV5-1 and TRBJ1-2; the D is unclear. In DNA, the CDR3 is TGCGCCAGCAGCTTGGCAGTCACAGACGCAGCTTCCTATGGCTACACCTTC. Its protein product is CASSLAVTDAASYGYTF.